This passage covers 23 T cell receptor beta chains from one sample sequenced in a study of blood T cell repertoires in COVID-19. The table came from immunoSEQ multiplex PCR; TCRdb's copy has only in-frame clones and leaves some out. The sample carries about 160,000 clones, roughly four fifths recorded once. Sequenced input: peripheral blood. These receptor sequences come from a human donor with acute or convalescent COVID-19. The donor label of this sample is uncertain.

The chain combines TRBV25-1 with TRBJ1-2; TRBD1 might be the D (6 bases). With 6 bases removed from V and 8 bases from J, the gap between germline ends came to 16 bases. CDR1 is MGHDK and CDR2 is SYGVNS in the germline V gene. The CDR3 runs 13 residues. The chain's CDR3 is CASRKTGTRGYTF. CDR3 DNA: TGTGCCAGCAGAAAAACCGGGACAAGAGGCTACACCTTC.

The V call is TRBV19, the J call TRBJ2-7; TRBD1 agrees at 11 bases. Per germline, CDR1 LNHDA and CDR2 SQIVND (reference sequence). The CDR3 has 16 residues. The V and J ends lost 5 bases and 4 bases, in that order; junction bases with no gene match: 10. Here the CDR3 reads CASSSGQGVPPYEQYF. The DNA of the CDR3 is TGTGCCAGTAGTTCGGGACAGGGGGTTCCCCCTTACGAGCAGTACTTC.

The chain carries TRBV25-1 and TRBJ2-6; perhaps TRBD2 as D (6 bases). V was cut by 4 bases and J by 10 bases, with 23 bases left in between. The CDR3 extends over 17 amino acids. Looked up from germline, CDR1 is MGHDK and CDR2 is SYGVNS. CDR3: CASSAYSGGPRMNVLTF. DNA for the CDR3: TGTGCCAGCAGTGCATACTCCGGGGGACCGAGAATGAACGTCCTGACTTTC.

The CDR3 DNA reads TGTGCCAGCAGGGGGACTTTACAAGAGACCCAGTACTTC. It translates to CASRGTLQETQYF. This chain uses TRBV2 with TRBJ2-5; TRBD2 might be the D (6 bases). The V gene's germline CDR1 is SNHLY and CDR2 FYNNEI. Trimming shortened V by 6 bases and J by 2 bases, and 10 bases separated the two germline ends. This CDR3 region has 13 residues.

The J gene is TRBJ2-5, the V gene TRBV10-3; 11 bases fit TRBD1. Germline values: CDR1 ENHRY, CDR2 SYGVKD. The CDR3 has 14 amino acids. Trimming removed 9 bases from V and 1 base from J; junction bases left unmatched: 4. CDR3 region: CAINGQGAQETQYF. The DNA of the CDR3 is TGTGCCATAAACGGACAGGGGGCCCAAGAGACCCAGTACTTC.

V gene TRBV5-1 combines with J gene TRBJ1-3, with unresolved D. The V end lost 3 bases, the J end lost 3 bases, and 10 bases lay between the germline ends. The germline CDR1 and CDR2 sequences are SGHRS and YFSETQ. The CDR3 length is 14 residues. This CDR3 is CASSSGSNGNTIYF. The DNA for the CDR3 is TGCGCCAGCAGCTCGGGGTCTAATGGAAACACCATATATTTT.

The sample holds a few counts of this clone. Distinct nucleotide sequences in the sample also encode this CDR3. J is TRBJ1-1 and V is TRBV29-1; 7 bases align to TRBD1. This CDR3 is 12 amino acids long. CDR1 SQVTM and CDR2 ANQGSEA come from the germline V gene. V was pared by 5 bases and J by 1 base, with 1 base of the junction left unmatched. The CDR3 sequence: CSVRQGNTEAFF. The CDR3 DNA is TGCAGCGTTCGACAGGGGAACACTGAAGCTTTCTTT.

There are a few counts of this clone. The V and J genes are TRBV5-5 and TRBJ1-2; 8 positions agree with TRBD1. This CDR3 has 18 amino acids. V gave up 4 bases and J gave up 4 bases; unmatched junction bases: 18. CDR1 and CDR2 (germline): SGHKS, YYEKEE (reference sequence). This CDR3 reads CASSPATVYRGSRYGYTF. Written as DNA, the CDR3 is TGTGCCAGCAGCCCAGCCACAGTTTACAGGGGGTCGCGCTATGGCTACACCTTC.

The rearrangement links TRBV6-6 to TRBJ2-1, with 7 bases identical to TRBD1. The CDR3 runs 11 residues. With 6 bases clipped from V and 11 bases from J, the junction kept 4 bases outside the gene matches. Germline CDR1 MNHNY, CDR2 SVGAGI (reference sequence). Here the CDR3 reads CASRSTGKQFF. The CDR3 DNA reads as TGTGCCAGCAGGTCGACAGGGAAGCAGTTCTTC.

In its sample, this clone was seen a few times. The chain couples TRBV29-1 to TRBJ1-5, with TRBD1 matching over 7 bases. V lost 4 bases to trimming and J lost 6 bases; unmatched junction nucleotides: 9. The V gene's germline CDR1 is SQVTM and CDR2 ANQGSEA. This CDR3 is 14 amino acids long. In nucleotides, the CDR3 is TGCAGCGTTGGACAGGGACTAGGTGGTCAGCCCCAGCATTTT. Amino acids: CSVGQGLGGQPQHF.

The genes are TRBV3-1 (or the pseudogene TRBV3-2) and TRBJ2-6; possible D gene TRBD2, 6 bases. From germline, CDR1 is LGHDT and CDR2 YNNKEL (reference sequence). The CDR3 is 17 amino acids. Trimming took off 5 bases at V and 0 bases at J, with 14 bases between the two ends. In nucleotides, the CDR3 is TGTGCCAGCAGCGATCGGGACTCCCTCTCTGGGGCCAACGTCCTGACTTTC. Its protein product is CASSDRDSLSGANVLTF.

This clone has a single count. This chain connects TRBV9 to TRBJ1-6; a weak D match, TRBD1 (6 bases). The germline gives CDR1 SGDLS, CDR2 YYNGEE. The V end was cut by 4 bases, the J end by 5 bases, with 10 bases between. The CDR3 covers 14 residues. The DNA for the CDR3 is TGTGCCAGCAGCCCCCGGACAGATAATTCACCCCTCCACTTT. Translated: CASSPRTDNSPLHF.

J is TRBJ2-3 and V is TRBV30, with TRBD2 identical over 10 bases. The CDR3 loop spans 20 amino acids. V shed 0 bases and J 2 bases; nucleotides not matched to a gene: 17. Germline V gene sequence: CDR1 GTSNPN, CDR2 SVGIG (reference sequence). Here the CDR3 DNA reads TGTGCCTGGAGTGTACAGGTAGCGGGGGGCCCCTCGGCCTTCACAGATACGCAGTATTTT. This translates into CAWSVQVAGGPSAFTDTQYF.

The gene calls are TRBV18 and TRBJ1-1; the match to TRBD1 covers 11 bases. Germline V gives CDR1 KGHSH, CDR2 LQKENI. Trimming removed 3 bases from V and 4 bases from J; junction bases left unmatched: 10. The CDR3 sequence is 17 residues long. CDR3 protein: CASSPRGRDRGSTEAFF. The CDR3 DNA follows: TGTGCCAGCTCACCCCGCGGACGGGACAGGGGGAGCACTGAAGCTTTCTTT.

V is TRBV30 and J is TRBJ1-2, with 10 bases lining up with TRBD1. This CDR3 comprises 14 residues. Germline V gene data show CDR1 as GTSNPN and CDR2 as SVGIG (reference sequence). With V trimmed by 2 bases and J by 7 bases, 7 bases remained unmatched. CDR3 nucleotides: TGTGCCTGGAGTTTCGACAGGGGGCAGGGTGGCTACACCTTC. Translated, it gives CAWSFDRGQGGYTF. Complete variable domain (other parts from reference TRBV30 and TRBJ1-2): SQTIHQWPATLVQPVGSPLSLECTVEGTSNPNLYWYRQAAGRGLQLLFYSVGIGQISSEVPQNLSASRPQDRQFILSSKKLLLSDSGFYLCAWSFDRGQGGYTFGSGTRLTVV.

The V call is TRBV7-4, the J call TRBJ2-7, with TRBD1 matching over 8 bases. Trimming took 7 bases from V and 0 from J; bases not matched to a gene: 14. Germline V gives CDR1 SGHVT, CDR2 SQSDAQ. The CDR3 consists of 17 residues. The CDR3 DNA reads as TGTGCCAGCACCCCACAGGGGGACCTCCCCAGCTCCTACGAGCAGTACTTC. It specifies CASTPQGDLPSSYEQYF.

Written as DNA, the CDR3 is TGTGCCAGTACGGATAGCGGGTATATTTACAATGAGCAGTTCTTC. Protein: CASTDSGYIYNEQFF. The V and J genes are TRBV19 and TRBJ2-1, with TRBD2 matching over 7 bases. CDR1 LNHDA and CDR2 SQIVND come from the germline V gene (reference sequence). The CDR3 sequence is 15 residues long. Trimming cost V 7 bases and J 4 bases; bases outside gene matches: 10.

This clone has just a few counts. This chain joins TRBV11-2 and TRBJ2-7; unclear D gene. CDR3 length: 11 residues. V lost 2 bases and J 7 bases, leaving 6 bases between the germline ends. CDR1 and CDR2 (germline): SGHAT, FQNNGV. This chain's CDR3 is CASSLIFEQYF. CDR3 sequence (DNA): TGTGCCAGCAGCTTAATATTTGAGCAGTACTTC.

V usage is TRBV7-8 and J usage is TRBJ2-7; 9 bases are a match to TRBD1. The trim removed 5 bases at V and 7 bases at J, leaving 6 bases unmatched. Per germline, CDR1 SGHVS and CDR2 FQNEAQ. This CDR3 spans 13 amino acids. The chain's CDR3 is CASSLGTGREQYF. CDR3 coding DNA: TGTGCCAGCAGCCTAGGGACAGGGAGGGAGCAGTACTTC.

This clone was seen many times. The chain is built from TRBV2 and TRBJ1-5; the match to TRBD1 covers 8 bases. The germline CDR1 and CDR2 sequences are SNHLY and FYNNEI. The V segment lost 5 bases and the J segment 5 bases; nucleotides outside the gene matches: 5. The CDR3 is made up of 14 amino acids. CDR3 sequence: CASSYQGADQPQHF. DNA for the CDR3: TGTGCCAGCAGTTATCAGGGGGCTGATCAGCCCCAGCATTTT. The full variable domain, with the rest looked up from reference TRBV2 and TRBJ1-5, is EPEVTQTPSHQVTQMGQEVILRCVPISNHLYFYWYRQILGQKVEFLVSFYNNEISEKSEIFDDQFSVERPDGSNFTLKIRSTKLEDSAMYFCASSYQGADQPQHFGDGTRLSIL.

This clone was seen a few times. In DNA form, the CDR3 reads TGTGCCAGCAGGGCACAGCACTATGGCTACACCTTC. Its protein is CASRAQHYGYTF. The chain carries TRBV6-5 and TRBJ1-2, with D unresolved. The CDR3 is 12 residues long. Germline V lookup: CDR1 MNHEY, CDR2 SVGAGI. The V end was cut by 6 bases, the J end by 3 bases, with 8 bases between.

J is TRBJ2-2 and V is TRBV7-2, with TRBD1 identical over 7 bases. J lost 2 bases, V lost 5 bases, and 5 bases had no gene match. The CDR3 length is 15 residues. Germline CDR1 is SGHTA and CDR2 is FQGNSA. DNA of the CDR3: TGTGCCAGCAGCCCGACAGGGACAAACACCGGGGAGCTGTTTTTT. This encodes CASSPTGTNTGELFF.

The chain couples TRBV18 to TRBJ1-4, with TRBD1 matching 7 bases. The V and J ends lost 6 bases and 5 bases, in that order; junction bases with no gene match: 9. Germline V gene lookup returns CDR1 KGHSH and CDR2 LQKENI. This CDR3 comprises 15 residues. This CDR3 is CASSQGQMSNEKLFF. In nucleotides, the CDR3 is TGTGCCAGCTCCCAGGGACAGATGTCGAATGAAAAACTGTTTTTT.